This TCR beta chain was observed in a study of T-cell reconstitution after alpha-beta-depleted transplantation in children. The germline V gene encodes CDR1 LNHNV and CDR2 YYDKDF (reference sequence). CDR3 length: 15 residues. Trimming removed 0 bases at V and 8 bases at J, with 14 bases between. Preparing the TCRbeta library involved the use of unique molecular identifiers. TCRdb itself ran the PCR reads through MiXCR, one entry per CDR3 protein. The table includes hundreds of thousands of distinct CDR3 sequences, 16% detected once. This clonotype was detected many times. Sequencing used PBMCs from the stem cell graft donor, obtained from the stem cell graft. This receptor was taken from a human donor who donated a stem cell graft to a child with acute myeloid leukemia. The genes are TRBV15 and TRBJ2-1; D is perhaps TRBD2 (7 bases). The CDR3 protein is CATSRDRGAAYEQFF. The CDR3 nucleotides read TGTGCCACCAGCAGAGATCGGGGGGCGGCATATGAGCAGTTCTTC.